This entry lists 14 T cell receptor beta chains sequenced from one sample in a study of blood T cell repertoires in COVID-19. Profiled with immunoSEQ multiplex PCR; TCRdb holds only in-frame clones, not every one. The table lists approximately 150,000 clones, 80% to 90% of them singletons, with more than 2% in the top ten. The sample taken for sequencing was peripheral blood. The receptors shown here come from a human donor with acute or convalescent COVID-19. The donor label of this sample is uncertain.

The chain's CDR3 is CSVAGTYGYTF. CDR3 coding DNA: TGCAGCGTTGCGGGTACCTATGGCTACACCTTC. This chain uses TRBV29-1 with TRBJ1-2; D uncertain. CDR1 SQVTM and CDR2 ANQGSEA come from the germline V gene. The CDR3 runs 11 residues. V was trimmed by 4 bases and J by 4 bases, leaving 7 bases between them.

The J gene is TRBJ2-2, the V gene TRBV3-1 (or the pseudogene TRBV3-2); unclear D gene. V was trimmed by 3 bases and J by 4 bases, leaving 18 bases between them. Germline V gives CDR1 LGHDT, CDR2 YNNKEL (reference sequence). CDR3 length: 17 amino acids. DNA of the CDR3: TGTGCCAGCAGCCACTCAATTAATATCCCGGGCACCGGGGAGCTGTTTTTT. Its protein is CASSHSINIPGTGELFF.

CDR3 coding DNA: TGTGCCAGCAGCTTGGCGTCCAGGGTGGAGACCCAGTACTTC. Its protein product is CASSLASRVETQYF. This chain uses TRBV5-6 with TRBJ2-5; tentative D call: TRBD1 (5 bases). The CDR3 runs 14 residues. The germline V gene has CDR1 SGHDT and CDR2 YYEEEE. With 0 bases removed from V and 5 bases from J, the gap between germline ends came to 11 bases.

J is TRBJ2-5 and V is TRBV5-6; weak D call: TRBD2 (5 bases). The germline V and J ends were trimmed by 1 base and 5 bases, with 12 bases remaining between them. The CDR3 loop spans 14 amino acids. The V gene's germline CDR1 is SGHDT and CDR2 YYEEEE. CDR3 DNA: TGTGCCAGCAGCTTGTTCGGGATGGGGGAGACCCAGTACTTC. The encoded protein is CASSLFGMGETQYF.

The chain employs TRBV6-5 and TRBJ2-1, with TRBD1 identical over 7 bases. The CDR3 has 12 residues. In germline, CDR1 is MNHEY, CDR2 SVGAGI. The V segment lost 4 bases and the J segment 12 bases; nucleotides outside the gene matches: 6. DNA of the CDR3: TGTGCCAGCAGTTCAAGACAGGGTAGGCAGTTCTTC. This codes for CASSSRQGRQFF.

The chain uses TRBV7-9 and TRBJ1-4; D is uncertain. The CDR3 runs to 12 residues. From germline, CDR1 is SEHNR and CDR2 FQNEAQ (reference sequence). V was trimmed by 5 bases and J by 7 bases, leaving 8 bases between them. This chain's CDR3 is CASSDGGEKLFF. The CDR3, as DNA: TGTGCCAGCAGCGATGGCGGTGAAAAACTGTTTTTT.

This chain joins TRBV4-2 and TRBJ2-3; 7 positions match TRBD1. The CDR3 covers 17 residues. V lost 1 base to trimming and J lost 1 base; unmatched junction nucleotides: 8. Germline V lookup: CDR1 LGHNA, CDR2 YNFKEQ. The CDR3 region is CASSQGYRGVGTDTQYF. The CDR3 bases are TGTGCCAGCAGCCAAGGTTACAGGGGAGTGGGCACAGATACGCAGTATTTT.

The V call is TRBV6-5, the J call TRBJ1-1, with 7 bases that match TRBD1. Per germline, CDR1 MNHEY and CDR2 SVGAGI. The CDR3 spans 15 residues. V lost 8 bases and J lost 3; bases outside the gene matches: 12. DNA for the CDR3: TGTGCCAGCCTCCTAATGGAGACAGGGCACACTGAAGCTTTCTTT. Encoded protein: CASLLMETGHTEAFF.

The chain combines TRBV5-1 with TRBJ2-5; weak D call: TRBD1 (6 bases). The CDR3 totals 14 residues. Trimming cost V 3 bases and J 2 bases, with 11 bases left between them. Germline CDR1 SGHRS, CDR2 YFSETQ. The CDR3 nucleotides are TGCGCCAGCAGCTCGCGAGGACAGCAAGAGACCCAGTACTTC. Translated: CASSSRGQQETQYF.

This clone has more than one count but fewer than ten. The genes are TRBV27 and TRBJ1-3, with TRBD1 as a possible D gene (6 bases). CDR1 MNHEY and CDR2 SMNVEV come from the germline V gene (reference sequence). V lost 8 bases, J lost 0 bases, and 8 bases lay in between. The CDR3 length is 13 residues. The CDR3 protein is CASPDSSGNTIYF. Written as DNA, the CDR3 is TGTGCCAGCCCGGACAGCTCTGGAAACACCATATATTTT.

Written as DNA, the CDR3 is TGTGCCAGCAGCTTACAAGCGGGAGTGGTCCCAGATACGCAGTATTTT. Translation: CASSLQAGVVPDTQYF. V and J are TRBV7-2 and TRBJ2-3; TRBD2 agrees at 8 bases. Germline loops: CDR1 SGHTA, CDR2 FQGNSA. V dropped 2 bases and J dropped 4; count of bases not matched to a gene: 8. The CDR3 is made up of 16 amino acids.

This rearrangement joins TRBV19 to TRBJ1-1, with unresolved D. V lost 3 bases to trimming and J lost 4 bases, with 18 bases between them. Germline V gene data show CDR1 as LNHDA and CDR2 as SQIVND (reference sequence). The CDR3 contains 16 residues. The CDR3 spells CASSIVHVVDFTEAFF. The CDR3 DNA reads TGTGCCAGTAGTATTGTACATGTGGTCGACTTCACTGAAGCTTTCTTT.

This clone was detected only once. This sequence joins TRBV7-9 and TRBJ1-2; D call uncertain. Between the trimmed V and J ends, which lost 6 bases and 7 bases, there was a span of 18 bases. The CDR3 has 14 residues. Germline V gives CDR1 SEHNR, CDR2 FQNEAQ (reference sequence). DNA for the CDR3: TGTGCCAGCAGTCTTTCTCTAGCCTCCGGTGGCTACACCTTC. Protein sequence: CASSLSLASGGYTF.

The gene calls are TRBV6-5 and TRBJ1-1, with a possible D match to TRBD1 (5 bases). CDR3 length: 14 residues. V was pared by 4 bases and J by 6 bases, with 15 bases between. Germline V gene data show CDR1 as MNHEY and CDR2 as SVGAGI. In DNA form, the CDR3 reads TGTGCCAGCAGTTCCCAAGGGGTTAGGGCTGAAGCTTTCTTT. Protein sequence: CASSSQGVRAEAFF.